This TCR beta chain originates from a study of blood T cells in healthy people across ages. General observations from the study: Expanded clonotype shifts may have been confounded, as the donors had an unknown CMV status.

Germline-derived CDR1 and CDR2 are MNHEY and SVGAGI. This CDR3 region has 15 residues. Trimming removed 5 bases from V and 4 bases from J; junction bases left unmatched: 7. It was around 9 milliliters of peripheral blood that were drawn from each donor. On this clonotype: The antigen is undetermined.

The second PCR ran about 6 to 11 cycles with a sample-barcoded 5' primer and J-beta primers. MiXCR was run by TCRdb on the 5' RACE reads, yielding one entry per CDR3 protein. This table holds hundreds of thousands of distinct CDR3 sequences, about 54% found once. This sequence joins TRBV6-5 and TRBJ2-3; TRBD1 matches at 9 bases. The sequence came from a man aged 60 to 69 in good health. Sequenced input: blood. The CDR3 spells CASSGTGGDSDTQYF. The DNA of the CDR3 is TGTGCCAGCAGTGGTACAGGGGGCGACTCAGATACGCAGTATTTT.